This TCR beta chain came from a study of tumor-infiltrating lymphocytes in localized non-small cell lung cancer. Germline values: CDR1 MGHRA, CDR2 YSYEKL. J lost 3 bases, V lost 2 bases, and 4 bases had no gene match. The CDR3 runs 15 residues. Clones were read by immunoSEQ multiplex PCR, and TCRdb kept only the in-frame ones, dropping some. The table has roughly 13,000 clones, about 70% seen once. The sequence came from a human donor with non-small cell lung cancer. The sample comprised uninvolved lung tissue not adjacent to the tumor. J is TRBJ1-3 and V is TRBV4-1, with 7 positions matching TRBD1. CDR3 region: CASSQLGTVGNTIYF. CDR3 sequence (DNA): TGCGCCAGCAGCCAACTTGGGACAGTTGGAAACACCATATATTTT.